The 21 T cell receptor beta chains below were found in one sample sequenced in a study of cytomegalovirus exposure and HLA in healthy donors. PCR was performed using 60 Vbeta and 13 Jbeta primers. Sequencing was performed with immunoSEQ multiplex PCR; in TCRdb, only in-frame clones are kept and a portion is missing. The profile shows some 150,000 clones, 65% to 90% of them singletons. Sequenced sample: PBMCs. The receptors were sampled from a woman aged 45-60 years in good health and CMV-seropositive.

The chain has TRBV6-1 and TRBJ2-1; TRBD1 is a possible D gene (6 bases). The CDR3 spans 12 residues. The V and J ends lost 2 bases and 7 bases respectively, with 6 bases between them. Germline CDR1 reads MNHNS; CDR2 reads SASEGT. CDR3 protein: CASSERGNEQFF. The DNA of the CDR3 is TGTGCCAGCAGTGAAAGGGGGAATGAGCAGTTCTTC.

As regards this clone: The sample holds other DNA sequences that translate to the same CDR3. The chain recombines TRBV5-1 with TRBJ1-4; D may be TRBD1 (6 bases). V was trimmed by 4 bases and J by 8 bases, leaving 15 bases between them. The V gene's germline CDR1 is SGHRS and CDR2 YFSETQ. The CDR3 is made up of 14 amino acids. CDR3 sequence reads: CASSLGGLGEKLFF. Here the CDR3 DNA reads TGCGCCAGCAGCCTGGGGGGCCTAGGCGAAAAACTGTTTTTT.

The V and J genes are TRBV30 and TRBJ1-6; D unresolved. The CDR3 runs 15 residues. The germline CDR1 and CDR2 sequences are GTSNPN and SVGIG (reference sequence). Trimming cost V 5 bases and J 5 bases, with 16 bases left between them. CDR3 sequence reads: CAWGPRVAHNSPLHF. DNA of the CDR3: TGTGCCTGGGGCCCGAGGGTAGCGCATAATTCACCCCTCCACTTT.

This rearrangement joins TRBV27 to TRBJ2-7, with TRBD2 matching over 9 bases. Germline CDR1 reads MNHEY; CDR2 reads SMNVEV (reference sequence). This CDR3 comprises 13 residues. Losses at the gene ends were 2 bases for V and 7 bases for J; bases not matched to a gene: 3. The CDR3 protein is CASSLVAGGEQYF. CDR3 sequence (DNA): TGTGCCAGCAGTTTAGTTGCGGGAGGGGAGCAGTACTTC.

This clone was detected only a few times. J is TRBJ1-1 and V is TRBV27, with D perhaps TRBD1 (6 bases). Germline lookup yields CDR1 MNHEY and CDR2 SMNVEV (reference sequence). The V end was cut by 2 bases, the J end by 3 bases, with 13 bases between. The CDR3 is 15 amino acids. The CDR3, as DNA: TGTGCCAGCAGTTTAACAGCGAGGGGGTACACTGAAGCTTTCTTT. It translates to CASSLTARGYTEAFF.

The CDR3 DNA reads TGTGCCAGCAGTTTCTACTACAGGGGCGGAAATTCACCCCTCCACTTT. This encodes CASSFYYRGGNSPLHF. The V call is TRBV27, the J call TRBJ1-6; 7 bases line up with TRBD1. There are 16 residues in the CDR3. V lost 3 bases, J lost 7 bases, and 9 bases stayed unmatched. Germline CDR1 and CDR2: MNHEY and SMNVEV (reference sequence).

The chain employs TRBV2 and TRBJ2-1, with 10 bases fitting TRBD2. The CDR3 consists of 15 residues. Germline CDR1 reads SNHLY; CDR2 reads FYNNEI. J was trimmed by 7 bases and V by 5 bases; bases with no gene match: 8. The CDR3 is CASSLIAGGTNEQFF. CDR3 nucleotide sequence: TGTGCCAGCAGTCTGATAGCGGGGGGAACGAATGAGCAGTTCTTC.

The chain couples TRBV9 to TRBJ2-2; D is possibly TRBD1 (6 bases). V lost 5 bases and J lost 6, with 17 bases in between. The CDR3 loop spans 15 amino acids. The germline gives CDR1 SGDLS, CDR2 YYNGEE. In nucleotides, the CDR3 is TGTGCCAGCAGTGTCTGGGACACGTCGGCCGGGGAGCTGTTTTTT. Its protein is CASSVWDTSAGELFF.

This clone showed up just a few times. The chain has TRBV19 and TRBJ2-5; 8 positions agree with TRBD1. There are 14 residues in the CDR3. Germline CDR1 LNHDA, CDR2 SQIVND (reference sequence). The ends lost 5 bases at V and 7 bases at J; junction bases unmatched: 9. CDR3 nucleotides: TGTGCCAGTAGTGCCTCGGGACAGGCGGGGACCCAGTACTTC. This translates into CASSASGQAGTQYF.

The V and J genes are TRBV2 and TRBJ1-6; no clear D. The CDR3 is 12 residues long. The germline V and J ends were trimmed by 3 bases and 9 bases, with 6 bases remaining between them. The germline CDR1 and CDR2 sequences are SNHLY and FYNNEI. CDR3 in amino acids: CASSDRVSPLHF. The CDR3, as DNA: TGTGCCAGCAGTGACCGGGTTTCACCCCTCCACTTT.

J is TRBJ2-7 and V is TRBV6-1; a possible D gene is TRBD2 (5 bases). The CDR3 runs to 15 residues. The germline V gene has CDR1 MNHNS and CDR2 SASEGT. Trimming stripped 3 bases from V and 0 bases from J, with 12 bases between. CDR3 nucleotides: TGTGCCAGCAGTGACAGGTGGAGGAGCTCCTACGAGCAGTACTTC. Translating it yields CASSDRWRSSYEQYF.

The rearrangement links TRBV19 to TRBJ2-1; D gene ambiguous. CDR1 LNHDA and CDR2 SQIVND come from the germline V gene (reference sequence). The CDR3 consists of 16 residues. The V gene lost 1 base and the J gene lost 3 bases, with 13 bases spanning the gap. DNA for the CDR3: TGTGCCAGTAGTATAGCAACAGACGTGCACTACAATGAGCAGTTCTTC. Translation gives CASSIATDVHYNEQFF.

The chain uses TRBV27 and TRBJ1-1; TRBD1 matches at 9 bases. Per germline, CDR1 MNHEY and CDR2 SMNVEV (reference sequence). The CDR3 sequence is 15 residues long. J lost 0 bases, V lost 4 bases, and 3 bases had no gene match. CDR3 amino acids: CASSSDRGMNTEAFF. The CDR3 nucleotides read TGTGCCAGCAGTTCGGACAGGGGAATGAACACTGAAGCTTTCTTT.

Only one count was recorded for this clone. The chain uses TRBV19 and TRBJ2-7; weak D call: TRBD2 (5 bases). Per the germline V gene, CDR1 is LNHDA and CDR2 is SQIVND (reference sequence). V was trimmed by 4 bases and J by 5 bases, leaving 18 bases between them. This CDR3 has 15 amino acids. The CDR3 spells CASSTDSSPPNEQYF. DNA for the CDR3: TGTGCCAGTAGTACGGACTCGAGCCCTCCTAACGAGCAGTACTTC.

This clone was picked up one time. The genes are TRBV9 and TRBJ2-1; TRBD1 is a possible D gene (5 bases). The V and J ends lost 3 bases and 9 bases respectively, with 10 bases between them. Germline lookup yields CDR1 SGDLS and CDR2 YYNGEE. The CDR3 spans 12 residues. Here the CDR3 DNA reads TGTGCCAGCAGCGAAGGGGAAGGTGAGCAGTTCTTC. Encoded protein: CASSEGEGEQFF.

The chain couples TRBV25-1 to TRBJ1-1, with 8 bases identical to TRBD1. Looked up from germline, CDR1 is MGHDK and CDR2 is SYGVNS. The CDR3 has 15 residues. V lost 1 base to trimming and J lost 11 bases; unmatched junction nucleotides: 12. The CDR3 nucleotides read TGTGCCAGCAGTGAATTCCGGACAGGGCCCCTTGTTGCTTTCTTT. It yields the protein CASSEFRTGPLVAFF.

The chain employs TRBV18 and TRBJ1-2; D perhaps matches TRBD1 (5 bases). The CDR3 sequence is 13 residues long. Germline-derived CDR1 and CDR2 are KGHSH and LQKENI. V was trimmed by 0 bases and J by 8 bases, leaving 10 bases between them. The CDR3 sequence is CASSPPSGLGYTF. As DNA, the CDR3 is TGTGCCAGCTCACCACCGTCAGGGCTGGGCTACACCTTC.

The chain combines TRBV7-9 with TRBJ2-7, with 7 bases identical to TRBD1. CDR1 is SEHNR, CDR2 FQNEAQ, per germline (reference sequence). This CDR3 has 15 residues. J lost 0 bases, V lost 1 base, and 3 bases had no gene match. CDR3: CASSLGQGLSYEQYF. The CDR3 coding sequence is TGTGCCAGCAGCTTAGGACAGGGCCTCTCCTACGAGCAGTACTTC.

This clone was seen once. The chain has TRBV27 and TRBJ1-2, with D tentatively TRBD1 (5 bases). CDR3 length equals 13 residues. The germline V and J ends were trimmed by 3 bases and 6 bases, with 11 bases remaining between them. Per the germline V gene, CDR1 is MNHEY and CDR2 is SMNVEV (reference sequence). The CDR3 loop is CASSLGRGNGYTF. The DNA of the CDR3 is TGTGCCAGCAGTTTGGGAAGGGGCAATGGCTACACCTTC.

The chain combines TRBV5-6 with TRBJ1-1; TRBD1 matches 9 bases. Germline assignment: CDR1 SGHDT and CDR2 YYEEEE. V lost 4 bases and J lost 6; bases outside the gene matches: 7. This CDR3 comprises 14 residues. CDR3 DNA sequence: TGTGCCAGCAGCAGAAACAGGGGGCTGGCTGAAGCTTTCTTT. Its translation: CASSRNRGLAEAFF.

The chain is built from TRBV9 and TRBJ1-1; unclear D gene. The V gene's germline CDR1 is SGDLS and CDR2 YYNGEE. Deletions cut 3 bases from V and 0 bases from J, with 12 bases between. CDR3 length: 15 amino acids. The CDR3 loop reads CASSEEVSVNTEAFF. As DNA, the CDR3 is TGTGCCAGCAGCGAAGAGGTGAGCGTGAACACTGAAGCTTTCTTT.